These 6 T cell receptor beta chains were all obtained from the same sample, sequenced in a study of cytotoxic CD8 clonotypes in ibrutinib-treated CLL. The method was immunoSEQ multiplex PCR; TCRdb's version includes in-frame clones alone and lacks a portion of them. The data hold some 130,000 clones, with around 76% observed a single time. The sequences come from PBMCs, collected after 24 months of ibrutinib treatment. The receptors derive from a human donor with chronic lymphocytic leukemia.

This chain uses TRBV5-1 with TRBJ1-4; TRBD1 matches 9 bases. The CDR3 has 14 residues. Per the germline V gene, CDR1 is SGHRS and CDR2 is YFSETQ. Germline trimming cut 4 bases from V and 5 bases from J; bases unmatched to any gene: 3. CDR3 region: CASSRGQGNEKLFF. CDR3 DNA: TGCGCCAGCAGCCGAGGACAGGGGAATGAAAAACTGTTTTTT.

The chain couples TRBV7-3 to TRBJ2-3, with D perhaps TRBD2 (7 bases). Germline CDR1 and CDR2: SGHTA and FQGTGA. The CDR3 is made up of 14 amino acids. V lost 5 bases, J lost 0 bases, and 9 bases lay in between. The CDR3, as DNA: TGTGCCAGCAGCCGGGGGGCTAGCACAGATACGCAGTATTTT. Translation: CASSRGASTDTQYF.

V gene TRBV7-9 combines with J gene TRBJ2-7; weak D call: TRBD2 (5 bases). CDR1 is SEHNR and CDR2 is FQNEAQ in the germline V gene (reference sequence). CDR3 length: 13 residues. Trimming pared 8 bases from V and 5 bases from J, leaving 16 bases between. CDR3 sequence (DNA): TGTGCCAGCTACCCCCGAGCGGCGCACGAGCAGTACTTC. Its translation is CASYPRAAHEQYF.

The gene calls are TRBV18 and TRBJ2-7; D gene ambiguous. The ends were cut back, 2 bases at V and 3 bases at J, with 5 bases in the middle. The CDR3 is 12 residues long. Germline assignment: CDR1 KGHSH and CDR2 LQKENI. The CDR3 protein is CASSPGIYEQYF. CDR3 nucleotides: TGTGCCAGCTCACCAGGGATCTACGAGCAGTACTTC.

The chain combines TRBV5-6 with TRBJ2-3; D possibly corresponds to TRBD1 (6 bases). The germline V gene encodes CDR1 SGHDT and CDR2 YYEEEE. V was trimmed by 0 bases and J by 1 base, leaving 15 bases between them. This CDR3 region has 17 residues. The CDR3, as DNA: TGTGCCAGCAGCTTGGGTGCACAGGGTGCGGGCACAGATACGCAGTATTTT. Its protein is CASSLGAQGAGTDTQYF.

This clone came up once. The chain carries TRBV28 and TRBJ2-7; possibly TRBD2 for D (5 bases). The CDR3 length is 12 residues. Deletions cut 7 bases from V and 2 bases from J, with 9 bases between. Germline-derived CDR1 and CDR2 are MDHEN and SYDVKM. In nucleotides, the CDR3 is TGTGCCAGCATAGCGACTACCTACGAGCAGTACTTC. It codes for CASIATTYEQYF.